Following are 2 T cell receptor beta chains from one sample sequenced in a study of cytomegalovirus exposure and HLA in healthy donors (dated by TCRdb to 2015 to 2018). The library was generated by the immunoSEQ multiplex PCR assay. What TCRdb holds here is the immuneACCESS table cut down to in-frame rearrangements. Part of the clones is not present; checked against another copy, under half of the missing clones reflect an unresolved V gene, and the others are unexplained. For this sample there are under 200,000 clones; roughly nine tenths appear just once. Under 7% of the sample lies in the top ten. The sample comprised PBMCs. The source of these receptors is a woman in her twenties or thirties in good health and CMV-seronegative.

In its sample, this clone was seen once. The chain carries TRBV5-6 and TRBJ1-2; 11 nucleotides agree with TRBD1. Looked up from germline, CDR1 is SGHDT and CDR2 is YYEEEE. J gave up 8 bases and V 0 bases, and 12 bases lay outside the gene matches. This CDR3 spans 17 amino acids. CDR3 bases: TGTGCCAGCAGCTTGGCACCAGGGACAGGGGGTCGGGGAGGCTACACCTTC. It codes for CASSLAPGTGGRGGYTF.

The gene calls are TRBV6-5 and TRBJ2-1; unclear D gene. From germline, CDR1 is MNHEY and CDR2 SVGAGI. Trimming left V 4 bases short and J 6 bases short, with 16 bases between. The CDR3 has 15 residues. This chain's CDR3 is CASSLKRNLGNEQFF. The CDR3 nucleotides read TGTGCCAGCAGTTTGAAGCGCAACCTGGGCAATGAGCAGTTCTTC.